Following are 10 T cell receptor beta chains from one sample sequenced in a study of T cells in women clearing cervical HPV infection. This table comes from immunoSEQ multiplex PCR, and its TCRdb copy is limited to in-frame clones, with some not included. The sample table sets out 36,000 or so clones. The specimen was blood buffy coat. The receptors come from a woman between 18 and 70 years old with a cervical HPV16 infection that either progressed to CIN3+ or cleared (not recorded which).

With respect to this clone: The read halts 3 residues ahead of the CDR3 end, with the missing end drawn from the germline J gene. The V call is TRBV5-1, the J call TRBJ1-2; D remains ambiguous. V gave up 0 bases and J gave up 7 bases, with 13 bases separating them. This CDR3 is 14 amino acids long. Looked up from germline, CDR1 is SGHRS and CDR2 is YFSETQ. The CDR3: CASSLAEGLSGYTF. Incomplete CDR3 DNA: TGCGCCAGCAGCTTGGCCGAAGGGTTGTCTGGC.

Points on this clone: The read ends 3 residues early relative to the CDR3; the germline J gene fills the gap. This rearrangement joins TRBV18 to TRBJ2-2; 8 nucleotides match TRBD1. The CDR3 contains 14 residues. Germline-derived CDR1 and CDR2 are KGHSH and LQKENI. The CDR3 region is CASSKDRAYEKLFF. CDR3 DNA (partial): TGTGCCAGCTCAAAGGACAGGGCGTACGAAAAG.

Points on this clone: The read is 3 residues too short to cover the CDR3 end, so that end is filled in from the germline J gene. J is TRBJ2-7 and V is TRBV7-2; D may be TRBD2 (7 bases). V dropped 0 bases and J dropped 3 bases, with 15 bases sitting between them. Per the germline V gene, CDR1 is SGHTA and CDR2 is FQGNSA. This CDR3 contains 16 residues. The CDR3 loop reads CASSLAIGGTIYEQYF. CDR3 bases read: TGTGCCAGCAGCTTAGCTATCGGGGGGACAATCTACGAG.

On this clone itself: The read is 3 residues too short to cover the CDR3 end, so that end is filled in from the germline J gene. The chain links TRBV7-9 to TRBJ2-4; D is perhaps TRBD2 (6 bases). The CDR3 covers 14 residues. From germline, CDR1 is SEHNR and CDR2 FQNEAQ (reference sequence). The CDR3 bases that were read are TGTGCCAGCAGCTTAGCGGAGGAGGGCTATGGT. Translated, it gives CASSLAEEGYG. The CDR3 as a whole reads CASSLAEEGYGQYF.

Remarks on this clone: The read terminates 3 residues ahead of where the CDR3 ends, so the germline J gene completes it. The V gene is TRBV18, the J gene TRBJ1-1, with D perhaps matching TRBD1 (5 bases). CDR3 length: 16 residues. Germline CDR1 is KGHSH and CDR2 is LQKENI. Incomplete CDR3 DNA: TGTGCCAGCTCACCACCGGTAGCAGGGTTGGAGGATACG. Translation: CASSPPVAGLEDT. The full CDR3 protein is CASSPPVAGLEDTAFF.

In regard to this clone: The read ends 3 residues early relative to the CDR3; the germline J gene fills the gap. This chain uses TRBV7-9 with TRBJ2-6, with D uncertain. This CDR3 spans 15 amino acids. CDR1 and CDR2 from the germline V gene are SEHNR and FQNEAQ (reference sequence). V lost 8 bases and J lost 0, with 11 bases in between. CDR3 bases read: TGTGCCAGCCTACCTCTGGTCTCTGGGGCCAACGTC. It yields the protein CASLPLVSGANV. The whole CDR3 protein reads CASLPLVSGANVLTF. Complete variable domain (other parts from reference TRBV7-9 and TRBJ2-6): DTGVSQNPRHKITKRGQNVTFRCDPISEHNRLYWYRQTLGQGPEFLTYFQNEAQLEKSRLLSDRFSAERPKGSFSTLEIQRTEQGDSAMYLCASLPLVSGANVLTFGAGSRLTVL.

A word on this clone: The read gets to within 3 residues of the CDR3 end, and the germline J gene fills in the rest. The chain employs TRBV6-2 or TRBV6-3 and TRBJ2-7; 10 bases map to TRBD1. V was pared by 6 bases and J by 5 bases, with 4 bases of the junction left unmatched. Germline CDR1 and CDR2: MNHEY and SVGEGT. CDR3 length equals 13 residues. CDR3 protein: CASRGQGSHEQYF. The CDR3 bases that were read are TGTGCCAGCAGGGGACAGGGGTCCCACGAG.

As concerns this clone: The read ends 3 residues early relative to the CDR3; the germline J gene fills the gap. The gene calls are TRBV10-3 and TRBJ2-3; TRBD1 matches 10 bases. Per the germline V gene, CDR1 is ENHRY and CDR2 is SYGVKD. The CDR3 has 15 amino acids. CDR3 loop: CAISRDRGTQGTQYF. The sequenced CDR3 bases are TGTGCCATCAGCCGGGACAGGGGAACTCAGGGGACG.

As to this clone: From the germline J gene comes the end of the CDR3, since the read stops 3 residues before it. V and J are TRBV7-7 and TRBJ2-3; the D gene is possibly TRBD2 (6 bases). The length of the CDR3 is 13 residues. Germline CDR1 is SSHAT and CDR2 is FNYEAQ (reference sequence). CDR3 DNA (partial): TGTGCTAGCTCTCGGGGGAATGGCGATACG. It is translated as CASSRGNGDT. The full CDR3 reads CASSRGNGDTQYF.

CDR3 DNA (partial): TGTGCCAGCAGCCTAGGGACAGCCTATAATTCACCG. It yields the protein CASSLGTAYNSP. The CDR3 reads in full as CASSLGTAYNSPLFF. The gene calls are TRBV11-2 and TRBJ2-2, with 7 bases lining up with TRBD1. From the germline J gene comes the end of the CDR3, since the read stops 3 residues before it. CDR3 length: 15 amino acids. Germline V lookup: CDR1 SGHAT, CDR2 FQNNGV.